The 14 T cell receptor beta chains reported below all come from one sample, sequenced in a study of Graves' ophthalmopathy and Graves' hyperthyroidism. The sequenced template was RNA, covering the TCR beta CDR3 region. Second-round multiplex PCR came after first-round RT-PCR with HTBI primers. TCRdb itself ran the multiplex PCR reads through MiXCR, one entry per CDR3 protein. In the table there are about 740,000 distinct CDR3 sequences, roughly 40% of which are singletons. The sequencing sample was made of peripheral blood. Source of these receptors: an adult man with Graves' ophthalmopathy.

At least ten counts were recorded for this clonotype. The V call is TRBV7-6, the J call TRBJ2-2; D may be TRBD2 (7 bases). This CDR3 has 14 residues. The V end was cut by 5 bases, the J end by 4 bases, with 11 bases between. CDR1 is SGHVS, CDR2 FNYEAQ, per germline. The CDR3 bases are TGTGCCAGCAGCCCTCGGGGGGCCACCGGGGAGCTGTTTTTT. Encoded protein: CASSPRGATGELFF. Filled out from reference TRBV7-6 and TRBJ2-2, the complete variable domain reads GAGVSQSPRYKVTKRGQDVALRCDPISGHVSLYWYRQALGQGPEFLTYFNYEAQQDKSGLPNDRFSAERPEGSISTLTIQRTEQRDSAMYRCASSPRGATGELFFGEGSRLTVL.

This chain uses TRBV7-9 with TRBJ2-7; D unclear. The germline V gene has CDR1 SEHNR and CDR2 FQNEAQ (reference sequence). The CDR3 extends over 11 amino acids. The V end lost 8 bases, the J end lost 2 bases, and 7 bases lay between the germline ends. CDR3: CASASPYEQYF. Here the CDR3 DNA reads TGTGCCAGCGCCAGTCCCTACGAGCAGTACTTC.

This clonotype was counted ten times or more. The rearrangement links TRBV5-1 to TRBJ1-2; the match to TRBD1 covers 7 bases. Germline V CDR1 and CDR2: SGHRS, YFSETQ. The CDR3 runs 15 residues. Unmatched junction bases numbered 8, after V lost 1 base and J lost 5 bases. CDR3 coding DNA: TGCGCCAGCAGCTTGACCGGACAGGCGCTGTATGGCTACACCTTC. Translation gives CASSLTGQALYGYTF.

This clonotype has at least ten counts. The CDR3 DNA follows: TGCAGCGTTGAAGCGACGGGACAGGGGGATAGTGGCTACACCTTC. Translated: CSVEATGQGDSGYTF. The chain links TRBV29-1 to TRBJ1-2; 11 nucleotides line up with TRBD1. The CDR3 totals 15 residues. Per the germline V gene, CDR1 is SQVTM and CDR2 is ANQGSEA. V shed 1 base, J shed 7 bases, and the junction held 8 bases outside the gene matches.

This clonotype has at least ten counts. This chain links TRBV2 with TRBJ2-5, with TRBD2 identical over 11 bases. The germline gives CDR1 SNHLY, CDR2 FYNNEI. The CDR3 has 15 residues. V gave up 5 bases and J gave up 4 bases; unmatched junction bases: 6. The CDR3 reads CASSLSLAGGETQYF. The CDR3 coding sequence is TGTGCCAGCAGTTTGTCTCTAGCGGGAGGAGAGACCCAGTACTTC.

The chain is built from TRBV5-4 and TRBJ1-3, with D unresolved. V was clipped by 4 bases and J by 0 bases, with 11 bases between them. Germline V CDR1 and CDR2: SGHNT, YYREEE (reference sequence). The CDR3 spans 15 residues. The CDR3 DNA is TGTGCCAGCAGCCAAGAGGTTAGCTCTGGAAACACCATATATTTT. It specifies CASSQEVSSGNTIYF.

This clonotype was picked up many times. In nucleotides, the CDR3 is TGTGCCATCAGTGAGTTACAGGGGGAGCTGTTTTTT. This translates into CAISELQGELFF. This chain links TRBV10-3 with TRBJ2-2; no definite D call. Trimming took off 1 base at V and 8 bases at J, with 5 bases between the two ends. CDR3 length: 12 residues. CDR1 and CDR2 from the germline V gene are ENHRY and SYGVKD.

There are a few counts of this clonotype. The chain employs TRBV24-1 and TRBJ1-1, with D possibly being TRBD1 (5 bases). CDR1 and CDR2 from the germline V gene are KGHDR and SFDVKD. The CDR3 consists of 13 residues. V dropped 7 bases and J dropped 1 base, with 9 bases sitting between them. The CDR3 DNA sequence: TGTGCCACCAGAGTGGGGACGAACACTGAAGCTTTCTTT. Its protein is CATRVGTNTEAFF.

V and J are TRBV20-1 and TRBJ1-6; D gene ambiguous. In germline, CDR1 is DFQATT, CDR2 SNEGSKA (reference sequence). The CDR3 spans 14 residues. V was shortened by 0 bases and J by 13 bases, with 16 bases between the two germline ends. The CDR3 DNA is TGCAGTGCTAGAGACAGGCAGCTCAATCAGCCCCTCCACTTT. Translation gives CSARDRQLNQPLHF.

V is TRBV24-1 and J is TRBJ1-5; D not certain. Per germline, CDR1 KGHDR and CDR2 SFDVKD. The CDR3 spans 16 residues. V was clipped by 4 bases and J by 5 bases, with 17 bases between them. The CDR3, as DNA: TGTGCCACCAGTGACTATGGTGCAGATCCTTATCAGCCCCAGCATTTT. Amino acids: CATSDYGADPYQPQHF.

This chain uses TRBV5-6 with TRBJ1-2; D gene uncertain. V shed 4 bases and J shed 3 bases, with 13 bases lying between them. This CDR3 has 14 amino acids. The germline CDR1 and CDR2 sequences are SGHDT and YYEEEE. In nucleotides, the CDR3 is TGTGCCAGCAGCCCGTTAGATCGGGACTATGGCTACACCTTC. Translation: CASSPLDRDYGYTF.

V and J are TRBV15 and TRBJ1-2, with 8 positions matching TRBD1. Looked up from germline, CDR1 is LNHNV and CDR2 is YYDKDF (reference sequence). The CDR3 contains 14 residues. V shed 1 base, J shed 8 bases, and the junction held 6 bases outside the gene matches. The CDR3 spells CATSRGTGSWGYTF. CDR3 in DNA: TGTGCCACCAGCAGAGGGACAGGGTCATGGGGCTACACCTTC.

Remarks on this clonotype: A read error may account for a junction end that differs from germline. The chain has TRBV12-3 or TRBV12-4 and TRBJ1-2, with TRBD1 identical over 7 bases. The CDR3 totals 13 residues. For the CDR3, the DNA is TGTGCTAGGGGACAGCGCCTTTTTTTTGGCTACACCTTT. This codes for CARGQRLFFGYTF.

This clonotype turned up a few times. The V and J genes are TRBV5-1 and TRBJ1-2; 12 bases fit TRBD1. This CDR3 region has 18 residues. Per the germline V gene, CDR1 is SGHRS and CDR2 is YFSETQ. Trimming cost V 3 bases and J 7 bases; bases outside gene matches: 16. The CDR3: CASSSSSHGTGGEGGYTF. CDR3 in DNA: TGCGCCAGCAGCTCGTCGTCGCACGGGACAGGGGGCGAAGGTGGCTACACCTTC.